These 7 T cell receptor beta chains originate from one sample sequenced in a study of CD4+ T cells in melanoma. Only in-frame clones appear in the TCRdb table, and some are missing; sequencing was by immunoSEQ multiplex PCR. There are tens of thousands of clones in the sample; nearly 70% occur only once, and approximately 5% lies in the top ten. The source material was tumor tissue. The receptor set was obtained from a human donor with melanoma.

This clone was detected a few times. This chain uses TRBV2 with TRBJ1-5; TRBD1 agrees at 9 bases. The J segment lost 5 bases and the V segment lost 5 bases, leaving 4 bases of the junction unmatched. This CDR3 region has 14 residues. Germline lookup yields CDR1 SNHLY and CDR2 FYNNEI. CDR3 protein: CASSYRQGDQPQHF. The CDR3 bases are TGTGCCAGCAGTTACCGACAGGGGGATCAGCCCCAGCATTTT.

J is TRBJ2-3 and V is TRBV18, with TRBD1 matching 7 bases. The CDR3 runs to 17 residues. The V gene's germline CDR1 is KGHSH and CDR2 LQKENI. The J segment lost 3 bases and the V segment lost 7 bases, leaving 16 bases of the junction unmatched. CDR3 nucleotide sequence: TGTGCCAGCTTGGGCCTGGGTACAGGGGAGTCGACAGATACGCAGTATTTT. Translating gives CASLGLGTGESTDTQYF.

The CDR3 DNA sequence: TGTGCCAGTAGTATTATTCCCGGCTCCCAAGAGACCCAGTACTTC. Amino acid sequence: CASSIIPGSQETQYF. The gene calls are TRBV19 and TRBJ2-5; D gene ambiguous. Trimming took off 3 bases at V and 1 base at J, with 12 bases between the two ends. Germline lookup yields CDR1 LNHDA and CDR2 SQIVND (reference sequence). This CDR3 spans 15 amino acids.

The V call is TRBV7-9, the J call TRBJ2-1, with TRBD2 identical over 8 bases. The CDR3 runs to 15 residues. V trimming: 5 bases; J trimming: 5 bases; junction bases outside the gene matches: 8. In germline, CDR1 is SEHNR, CDR2 FQNEAQ (reference sequence). The CDR3 region has the DNA TGTGCCAGCAGCCCCCGGGGGGGGTCCCACAATGAGCAGTTCTTC. It codes for CASSPRGGSHNEQFF.

This clone has more than one count but fewer than ten. The rearrangement links TRBV10-2 to TRBJ2-3; D is possibly TRBD2 (6 bases). Looked up from germline, CDR1 is WSHSY and CDR2 is SAAADI. This CDR3 is 13 amino acids long. Trimming removed 7 bases from V and 1 base from J, with 9 bases in between. Here the CDR3 DNA reads TGCGCCAGCATGGGCGGGGGCACAGATACGCAGTATTTT. Translation: CASMGGGTDTQYF.

This chain links TRBV4-1 with TRBJ2-3, with TRBD2 matching 11 bases. V shed 4 bases and J 4 bases; nucleotides not matched to a gene: 4. CDR3 length: 15 residues. Germline V gives CDR1 MGHRA, CDR2 YSYEKL. The DNA of the CDR3 is TGCGCCAGCAGCCCCCTAGCGGGGGGTCCAGATACGCAGTATTTT. It specifies CASSPLAGGPDTQYF.

The rearrangement joins TRBV2 to TRBJ1-5, with D maybe TRBD1 (6 bases). Trimming pared 7 bases from V and 5 bases from J, leaving 21 bases between. The CDR3 is 16 residues long. The germline V gene has CDR1 SNHLY and CDR2 FYNNEI. The CDR3 spells CASTAGRDTSYQPQHF. In DNA, the CDR3 is TGTGCCAGCACCGCAGGTAGGGACACCTCTTATCAGCCCCAGCATTTT.